These 32 T cell receptor beta chains share one sample of origin, sequenced in a study of CD8 T cells in Susac syndrome. RNA in amounts of roughly 0.5 to 1 ug was reverse transcribed with random hexamers. Via MiXCR, TCRdb re-called the immunoSEQ multiplex PCR reads, giving one row per CDR3 protein. The sample shows approximately 120,000 distinct CDR3 sequences, less than 97% of them seen only once. Material for sequencing was CD4+ T cells from PBMCs. These receptors were obtained from a human donor in good health.

The V gene is TRBV29-1, the J gene TRBJ1-2, with 7 nucleotides matching TRBD1. The length of the CDR3 is 15 residues. V dropped 4 bases and J dropped 0; count of bases not matched to a gene: 8. CDR1 and CDR2 (germline): SQVTM, ANQGSEA. CDR3 residues: CSVGGGRGTNYGYTF. Written as DNA, the CDR3 is TGCAGCGTTGGAGGGGGCCGGGGTACTAACTATGGCTACACCTTC.

The chain employs TRBV5-1 and TRBJ1-1; D is unclear. This CDR3 is built from 13 residues. V lost 0 bases, J lost 5 bases, and 8 bases lay in between. Germline values: CDR1 SGHRS, CDR2 YFSETQ. In DNA, the CDR3 is TGCGCCAGCAGCTTGGCGGTCGGTACTGAAGCTTTCTTT. Translating it yields CASSLAVGTEAFF.

The CDR3: CASRETGSNTGELFF. The CDR3, as DNA: TGTGCCAGCAGGGAAACAGGATCGAACACCGGGGAGCTGTTTTTT. The rearrangement links TRBV2 to TRBJ2-2; TRBD1 might be the D (5 bases). The V end was cut by 6 bases, the J end by 0 bases, with 11 bases between. The CDR3 extends over 15 amino acids. Germline assignment: CDR1 SNHLY and CDR2 FYNNEI.

This rearrangement joins TRBV6-5 to TRBJ1-1; D is ambiguous. The CDR3 runs 10 residues. V was cut by 11 bases and J by 1 base, with 5 bases left in between. Looked up from germline, CDR1 is MNHEY and CDR2 is SVGAGI. For the CDR3, the DNA is TGTGCCCGGGAGAACACTGAAGCTTTCTTT. Translation: CARENTEAFF.

V is TRBV30 and J is TRBJ1-5, with 7 bases that match TRBD1. V gave up 2 bases and J gave up 7 bases; unmatched junction bases: 5. This CDR3 is 13 amino acids long. Germline V gene data show CDR1 as GTSNPN and CDR2 as SVGIG (reference sequence). CDR3 in DNA: TGTGCCTGGAGTACAGGGGTTGGACAGCCCCAGCATTTT. Translating it yields CAWSTGVGQPQHF.

The rearrangement uses TRBV6-2 or TRBV6-3 and TRBJ2-3; D is perhaps TRBD2 (5 bases). The CDR3 length is 16 residues. Trimming left V 2 bases short and J 5 bases short, with 17 bases between. Per the germline V gene, CDR1 is MNHEY and CDR2 is SVGEGT. The CDR3 sequence: CASSYPKDWTRDTQYF. The CDR3 coding sequence is TGTGCCAGCAGTTACCCGAAGGACTGGACCCGAGATACGCAGTATTTT.

The chain employs TRBV27 and TRBJ2-2, with 9 bases identical to TRBD2. CDR1 is MNHEY and CDR2 is SMNVEV in the germline V gene (reference sequence). Losses at the gene ends were 10 bases for V and 2 bases for J; bases not matched to a gene: 23. The CDR3 runs to 20 residues. DNA of the CDR3: TGTGCCACCACAAGGGTCGCCCCTTCGTCTAGCGGGATAAACACCGGGGAGCTGTTTTTT. This sequence encodes CATTRVAPSSSGINTGELFF.

J is TRBJ2-1 and V is TRBV25-1; D might be TRBD2 (5 bases). CDR3 size: 13 residues. Germline assignment: CDR1 MGHDK and CDR2 SYGVNS. Deletions cut 6 bases from V and 10 bases from J, with 16 bases between. The CDR3 loop is CASRERGRREQFF. In DNA, the CDR3 is TGTGCCAGCAGGGAACGAGGGCGCCGGGAGCAGTTCTTC.

The chain couples TRBV5-1 to TRBJ2-5; a possible D gene is TRBD1 (5 bases). The CDR3 extends over 15 amino acids. CDR1 and CDR2 (germline): SGHRS, YFSETQ. The germline V and J ends were trimmed by 2 bases and 2 bases, with 13 bases remaining between them. CDR3 amino acids: CASSFQGSRQETQYF. Here the CDR3 DNA reads TGCGCCAGCAGCTTCCAGGGCAGCAGACAAGAGACCCAGTACTTC.

The chain combines TRBV7-3 with TRBJ2-7; the match to TRBD1 covers 11 bases. From germline, CDR1 is SGHTA and CDR2 FQGTGA. V dropped 2 bases and J dropped 5; count of bases not matched to a gene: 8. This CDR3 region has 16 residues. The CDR3: CASSLGGTGGWNEQYF. In nucleotides, the CDR3 is TGTGCCAGCAGCTTAGGGGGGACAGGGGGTTGGAACGAGCAGTACTTC.

CDR3 DNA sequence: TGTGCCAGCAGGCTAGAGGGTAGCGGGATCACCGGGGAGCTGTTTTTT. Protein: CASRLEGSGITGELFF. This rearrangement joins TRBV12-3 or TRBV12-4 to TRBJ2-2; TRBD2 aligns across 8 bases. J lost 4 bases, V lost 6 bases, and 10 bases had no gene match. The CDR3 has 16 residues.

The chain is built from TRBV20-1 and TRBJ2-2, with 8 bases aligning to TRBD2. The germline CDR1 and CDR2 sequences are DFQATT and SNEGSKA (reference sequence). This CDR3 has 16 residues. Losses at the gene ends were 1 base for V and 1 base for J; bases not matched to a gene: 5. CDR3 nucleotides: TGCAGTGCTAGAGGTTCGGGGGGGCAGAACACCGGGGAGCTGTTTTTT. Its protein is CSARGSGGQNTGELFF.

The chain uses TRBV9 and TRBJ1-2; D possibly corresponds to TRBD1 (5 bases). The V end was cut by 0 bases, the J end by 3 bases, with 9 bases between. The germline V gene has CDR1 SGDLS and CDR2 YYNGEE. The CDR3 covers 14 residues. The CDR3 coding sequence is TGTGCCAGCAGCGTAGAGAGGGGCGACTATGGCTACACCTTC. Its translation: CASSVERGDYGYTF.

This chain links TRBV9 with TRBJ2-1, with 10 bases aligning to TRBD2. V lost 0 bases, J lost 6 bases, and 9 bases stayed unmatched. The germline V gene has CDR1 SGDLS and CDR2 YYNGEE. The CDR3 length is 17 residues. In DNA form, the CDR3 reads TGTGCCAGCAGCGTAGCTAGCGGGGGAGAGGTCCGCAATGAGCAGTTCTTC. As protein: CASSVASGGEVRNEQFF.

The chain recombines TRBV29-1 with TRBJ2-5; possibly TRBD1 or TRBD2 for D (5 bases each). The CDR3 has 16 amino acids. V lost 6 bases and J lost 7, with 27 bases in between. CDR1 is SQVTM, CDR2 ANQGSEA, per germline. The CDR3 coding sequence is TGCAGCGTGGCTAAGGGACGGGATCTTTACGGGGTGACCCAGTACTTC. Translating gives CSVAKGRDLYGVTQYF.

The J gene is TRBJ2-2, the V gene TRBV30; possible D gene TRBD2, 5 bases. V was shortened by 3 bases and J by 0 bases, with 8 bases between the two germline ends. There are 14 residues in the CDR3. Germline CDR1 is GTSNPN and CDR2 is SVGIG (reference sequence). The CDR3 DNA reads TGTGCCTGGAGGCGGGCCTCGAACACCGGGGAGCTGTTTTTT. It specifies CAWRRASNTGELFF. Full variable domain (remainder filled in from reference TRBV30 and TRBJ2-2): SQTIHQWPATLVQPVGSPLSLECTVEGTSNPNLYWYRQAAGRGLQLLFYSVGIGQISSEVPQNLSASRPQDRQFILSSKKLLLSDSGFYLCAWRRASNTGELFFGEGSRLTVL.

The chain uses TRBV24-1 and TRBJ2-3, with D uncertain. In germline, CDR1 is KGHDR, CDR2 SFDVKD. This CDR3 contains 14 residues. V lost 4 bases and J 3 bases, leaving 10 bases between the germline ends. This CDR3 reads CATSDQARTDTQYF. In DNA form, the CDR3 reads TGTGCCACCAGTGACCAAGCTAGAACAGATACGCAGTATTTT.

The gene calls are TRBV2 and TRBJ1-1; 8 bases fit TRBD1. V was clipped by 3 bases and J by 7 bases; unmatched bases: 1. This CDR3 is built from 12 residues. Germline lookup yields CDR1 SNHLY and CDR2 FYNNEI. CDR3 protein: CASSDRGLEAFF. The CDR3, as DNA: TGTGCCAGCAGTGACAGGGGGCTTGAAGCTTTCTTT.

This chain connects TRBV30 to TRBJ1-2; 7 bases agree with TRBD1. Losses at the gene ends were 0 bases for V and 0 bases for J; bases not matched to a gene: 7. The CDR3 extends over 16 amino acids. Germline V lookup: CDR1 GTSNPN, CDR2 SVGIG (reference sequence). In DNA, the CDR3 is TGTGCCTGGAGTGTACCAGGGGACAGACCTAACTATGGCTACACCTTC. Translating it yields CAWSVPGDRPNYGYTF. The full variable domain, in which reference TRBV30 and TRBJ1-2 provide the parts outside the CDR3, is SQTIHQWPATLVQPVGSPLSLECTVEGTSNPNLYWYRQAAGRGLQLLFYSVGIGQISSEVPQNLSASRPQDRQFILSSKKLLLSDSGFYLCAWSVPGDRPNYGYTFGSGTRLTVV.

The chain carries TRBV7-3 and TRBJ1-1, with TRBD1 matching over 7 bases. Germline trimming cut 5 bases from V and 4 bases from J; bases unmatched to any gene: 7. This CDR3 is 14 amino acids long. The germline gives CDR1 SGHTA, CDR2 FQGTGA. CDR3 loop: CASSLQGQGTEAFF. Here the CDR3 DNA reads TGTGCCAGCAGCCTACAGGGGCAGGGCACTGAAGCTTTCTTT.

The chain has TRBV6-1 and TRBJ2-3, with 7 bases aligning to TRBD1. CDR1 is MNHNS and CDR2 is SASEGT in the germline V gene. With V trimmed by 4 bases and J by 4 bases, 11 bases remained unmatched. The CDR3 is 16 residues long. As DNA, the CDR3 is TGTGCCAGCAGTGCTGAGACAGGGTGGGCCCCAGATACGCAGTATTTT. Protein product: CASSAETGWAPDTQYF.

This chain connects TRBV19 to TRBJ2-1, with D maybe TRBD2 (6 bases). CDR1 is LNHDA and CDR2 is SQIVND in the germline V gene (reference sequence). The CDR3 contains 16 residues. V was cut by 3 bases and J by 0 bases, with 12 bases left in between. In nucleotides, the CDR3 is TGTGCCAGTAGTATTACGGGGGTAAGCTCCTACAATGAGCAGTTCTTC. Its protein is CASSITGVSSYNEQFF.

The rearrangement links TRBV3-1 to TRBJ2-2, with D tentatively TRBD1 (6 bases). The germline V gene encodes CDR1 LGHDT and CDR2 YNNKEL (reference sequence). The CDR3 is 15 residues long. Deletions cut 6 bases from V and 1 base from J, with 12 bases between. The CDR3 bases are TGTGCCAGCAGAATAAAACAGGGGAACACCGGGGAGCTGTTTTTT. This translates into CASRIKQGNTGELFF. Drawing the rest from reference TRBV3-1 and TRBJ2-2, the complete variable domain is DTAVSQTPKYLVTQMGNDKSIKCEQNLGHDTMYWYKQDSKKFLKIMFSYNNKELIINETVPNRFSPKSPDKAHLNLHINSLELGDSAVYFCASRIKQGNTGELFFGEGSRLTVL.

V usage is TRBV5-1 and J usage is TRBJ2-1; 8 bases agree with TRBD2. The CDR3 is 16 residues long. Per germline, CDR1 SGHRS and CDR2 YFSETQ. Unmatched junction bases numbered 10, after V lost 3 bases and J lost 5 bases. The CDR3 loop reads CASSSMGRGGNNEQFF. In DNA form, the CDR3 reads TGCGCCAGCAGCTCCATGGGTCGGGGGGGCAACAATGAGCAGTTCTTC.

The chain uses TRBV7-2 and TRBJ1-2; TRBD1 might be the D (5 bases). The germline V gene encodes CDR1 SGHTA and CDR2 FQGNSA. The CDR3 has 14 residues. The V end was cut by 5 bases, the J end by 1 base, with 11 bases between. The CDR3 here is CASSQAGFNYGYTF. DNA for the CDR3: TGTGCCAGCAGCCAGGCAGGGTTTAACTATGGCTACACCTTC. The variable domain in full, completed from reference TRBV7-2 and TRBJ1-2, reads GAGVSQSPSNKVTEKGKDVELRCDPISGHTALYWYRQSLGQGLEFLIYFQGNSAPDKSGLPSDRFSAERTGGSVSTLTIQRTQQEDSAVYLCASSQAGFNYGYTFGSGTRLTVV.

The chain links TRBV12-3 or TRBV12-4 to TRBJ2-1; the match to TRBD1 covers 7 bases. CDR3 size: 15 residues. V lost 6 bases to trimming and J lost 4 bases; unmatched junction nucleotides: 9. This CDR3 reads CASSPDRAGYNEQFF. CDR3 sequence (DNA): TGTGCCAGCAGCCCTGACAGGGCAGGGTACAATGAGCAGTTCTTC.

The gene calls are TRBV3-1 and TRBJ1-6; D uncertain. Germline CDR1 and CDR2: LGHDT and YNNKEL (reference sequence). The V and J ends lost 1 base and 0 bases respectively, with 7 bases between them. The CDR3 runs to 16 residues. CDR3 region: CASSQAGRSYNSPLHF. CDR3 DNA: TGTGCCAGCAGCCAAGCTGGACGCTCCTATAATTCACCCCTCCACTTT.

V usage is TRBV3-1 and J usage is TRBJ1-1; weak D call: TRBD1 (5 bases). Germline values: CDR1 LGHDT, CDR2 YNNKEL (reference sequence). Trimming took off 7 bases at V and 5 bases at J, with 14 bases between the two ends. CDR3 size: 13 residues. CDR3: CASNHGRGTEAFF. The CDR3 region has the DNA TGTGCCAGCAACCACGGACGGGGGACTGAAGCTTTCTTT.

This rearrangement joins TRBV5-6 to TRBJ1-6; 10 nucleotides match TRBD1. CDR1 is SGHDT, CDR2 YYEEEE, per germline. The length of the CDR3 is 16 residues. The trim removed 5 bases at V and 10 bases at J, leaving 12 bases unmatched. The DNA for the CDR3 is TGTGCCAGCAGTAAAGGGACCGGACAGGGGGTATCACCCCTCCACTTT. It translates to CASSKGTGQGVSPLHF.

This clonotype was observed once. The chain uses TRBV6-5 and TRBJ2-7, with D possibly being TRBD1 (5 bases). The CDR3 length is 13 residues. Trimming cost V 6 bases and J 2 bases, with 11 bases left between them. Germline values: CDR1 MNHEY, CDR2 SVGAGI. CDR3 in DNA: TGTGCCAGCAGAAAGGACAAGACCTACGAGCAGTACTTC. Protein: CASRKDKTYEQYF.

The rearrangement uses TRBV18 and TRBJ2-1; no clear D gene. Trimming removed 3 bases at V and 10 bases at J, with 10 bases between. This CDR3 is built from 12 residues. CDR1 and CDR2 from the germline V gene are KGHSH and LQKENI. The CDR3 DNA sequence: TGTGCCAGCTCACCCGCGACCCCGGAGCAGTTCTTC. Its translation: CASSPATPEQFF.

The chain uses TRBV29-1 and TRBJ2-1; D is unclear. The germline V and J ends were trimmed by 2 bases and 5 bases, with 19 bases remaining between them. The germline V gene has CDR1 SQVTM and CDR2 ANQGSEA. The CDR3 runs 16 residues. The CDR3 coding sequence is TGCAGCGTTGAATTCCCGAAAGGGTTAGTCGACAATGAGCAGTTCTTC. It translates to CSVEFPKGLVDNEQFF.